Sequencing of this T cell receptor beta chain was carried out in a study of Graves' ophthalmopathy and Graves' hyperthyroidism. Study-level information: The stable label applied to hyperthyroidism with no ophthalmopathy within 18 months of follow-up.

The germline V gene has CDR1 SGHNT and CDR2 YYREEE (reference sequence). This CDR3 comprises 14 residues. This clonotype showed up just a few times. The germline gene is not matched at one end of the junction; a read error may be the cause. RNA served as the template for amplifying TCR beta CDR3 regions. The first-round RT-PCR employed HTBI primers together with the Qiagen OneStep RT-PCR kit. A multiplex PCR was then performed as the second round. TCRdb reprocessed the multiplex PCR reads with MiXCR, giving one entry per CDR3 protein. The data hold over a million distinct CDR3 sequences, with around a third observed a single time.

Sequenced material: peripheral blood or thyroid tissue (not recorded which). This rearrangement joins TRBV5-4 to TRBJ1-5; tentatively, D is TRBD1 (5 bases). The clonotype originates from an adult man with Graves' hyperthyroidism. CDR3 DNA: TGCGCCAGCAGCCAAGAAAGGGGTAGGGAGCCCCAGCATTTT. Translating it yields CASSQERGREPQHF.